The source of this T cell receptor (beta chain) is a study of OX40 agonist ivuxolimab in advanced cancers. Across the study: Patients received intravenous ivuxolimab every 2 weeks at 0.01 to 10 mg/kg.

Germline loops: CDR1 SGHVS, CDR2 FQNEAQ. The V gene lost 5 bases and the J gene lost 2 bases, with 16 bases spanning the gap. This CDR3 has 15 amino acids. Generated by immunoSEQ multiplex PCR, the TCRdb table keeps only in-frame clones and is missing some. This table has over 80,000 clones, approximately 80% appearing once. Material: CD4+ or CD8+ T cells sorted from blood, obtained in a trial of the OX40 agonist ivuxolimab. The rearrangement uses TRBV7-8 and TRBJ2-7; a weak D match, TRBD1 (7 bases). The sequence came from an adult with an advanced solid tumor such as melanoma, head and neck, liver or kidney cancer. The CDR3 loop reads CASSDSGGLPYEQYF. The CDR3 region has the DNA TGTGCCAGCAGCGATTCAGGGGGGTTACCCTACGAGCAGTACTTC.